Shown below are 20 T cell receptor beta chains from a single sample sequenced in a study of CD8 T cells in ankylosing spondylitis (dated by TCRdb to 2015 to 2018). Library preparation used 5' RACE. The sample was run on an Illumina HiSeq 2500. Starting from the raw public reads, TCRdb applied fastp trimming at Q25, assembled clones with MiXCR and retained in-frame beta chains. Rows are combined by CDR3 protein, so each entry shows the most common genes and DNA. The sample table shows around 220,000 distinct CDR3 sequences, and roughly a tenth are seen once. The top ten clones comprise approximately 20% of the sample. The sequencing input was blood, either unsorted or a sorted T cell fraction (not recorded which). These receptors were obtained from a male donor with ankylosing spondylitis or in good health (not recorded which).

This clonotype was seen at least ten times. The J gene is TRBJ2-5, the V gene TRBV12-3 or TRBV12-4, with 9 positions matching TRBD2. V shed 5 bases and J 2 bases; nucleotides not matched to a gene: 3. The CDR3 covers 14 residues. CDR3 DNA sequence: TGTGCCAGCAGTATGACTAGCGGACAAGAGACCCAGTACTTC. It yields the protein CASSMTSGQETQYF.

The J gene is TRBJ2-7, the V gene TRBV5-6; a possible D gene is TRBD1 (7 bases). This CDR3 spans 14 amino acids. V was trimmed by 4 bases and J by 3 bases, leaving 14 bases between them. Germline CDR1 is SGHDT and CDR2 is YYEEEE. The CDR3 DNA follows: TGTGCCAGCAGCGAACAGGGGACTGGCTACGAGCAGTACTTC. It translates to CASSEQGTGYEQYF.

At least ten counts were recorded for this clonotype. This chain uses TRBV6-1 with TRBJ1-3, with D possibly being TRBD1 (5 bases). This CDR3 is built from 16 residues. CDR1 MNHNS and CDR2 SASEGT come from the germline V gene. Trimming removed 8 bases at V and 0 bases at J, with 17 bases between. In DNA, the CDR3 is TGTGCCAGCCACAGTGGGGGTACTATCTCTGGAAACACCATATATTTT. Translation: CASHSGGTISGNTIYF.

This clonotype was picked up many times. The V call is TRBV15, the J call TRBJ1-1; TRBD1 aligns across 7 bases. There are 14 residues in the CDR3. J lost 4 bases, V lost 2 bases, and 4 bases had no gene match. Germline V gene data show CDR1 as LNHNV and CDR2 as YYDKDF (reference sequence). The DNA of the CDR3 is TGTGCCACCAGCAGACCACAGGGGAGCACTGAAGCTTTCTTT. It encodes CATSRPQGSTEAFF.

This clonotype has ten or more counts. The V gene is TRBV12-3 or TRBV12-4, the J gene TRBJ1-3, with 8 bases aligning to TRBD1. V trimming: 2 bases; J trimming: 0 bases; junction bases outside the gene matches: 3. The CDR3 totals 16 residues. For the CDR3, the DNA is TGTGCCAGCAGTTTACGCGGGACAGGCTCTGGAAACACCATATATTTT. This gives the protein CASSLRGTGSGNTIYF.

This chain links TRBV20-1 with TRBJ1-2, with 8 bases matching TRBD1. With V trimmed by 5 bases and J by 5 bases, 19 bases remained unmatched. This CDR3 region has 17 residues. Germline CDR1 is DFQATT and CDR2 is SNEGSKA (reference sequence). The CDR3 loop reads CSAHAGTGAGKAYGYTF. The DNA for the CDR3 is TGCAGTGCTCACGCCGGGACAGGTGCCGGGAAAGCATATGGCTACACCTTC.

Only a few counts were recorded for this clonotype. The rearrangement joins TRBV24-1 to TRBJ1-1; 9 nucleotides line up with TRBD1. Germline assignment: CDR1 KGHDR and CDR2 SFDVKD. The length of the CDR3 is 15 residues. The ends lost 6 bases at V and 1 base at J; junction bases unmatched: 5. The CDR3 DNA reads TGTGCCACCAGTCGAGACAGGGGGGGGAACACTGAAGCTTTCTTT. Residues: CATSRDRGGNTEAFF.

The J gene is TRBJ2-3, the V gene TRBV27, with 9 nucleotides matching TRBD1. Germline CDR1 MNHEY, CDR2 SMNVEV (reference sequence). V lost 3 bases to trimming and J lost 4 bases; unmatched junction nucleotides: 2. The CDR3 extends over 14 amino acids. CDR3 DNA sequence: TGTGCCAGCAGTTTTGGACAGGGGCCAGATACGCAGTATTTT. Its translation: CASSFGQGPDTQYF.

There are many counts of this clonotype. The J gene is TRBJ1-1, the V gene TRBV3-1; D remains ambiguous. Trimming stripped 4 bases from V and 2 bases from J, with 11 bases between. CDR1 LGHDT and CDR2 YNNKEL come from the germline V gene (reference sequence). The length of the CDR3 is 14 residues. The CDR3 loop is CASSPLGFNTEAFF. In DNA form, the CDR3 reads TGTGCCAGCAGCCCCCTGGGATTTAACACTGAAGCTTTCTTT.

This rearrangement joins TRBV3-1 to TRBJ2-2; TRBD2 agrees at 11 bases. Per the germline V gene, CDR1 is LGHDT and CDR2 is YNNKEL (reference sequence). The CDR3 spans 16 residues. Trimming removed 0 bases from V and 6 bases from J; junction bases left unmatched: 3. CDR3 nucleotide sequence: TGTGCCAGCAGCCAAGAACTAGCGGGGGTCCCCGGGGAGCTGTTTTTT. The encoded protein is CASSQELAGVPGELFF.

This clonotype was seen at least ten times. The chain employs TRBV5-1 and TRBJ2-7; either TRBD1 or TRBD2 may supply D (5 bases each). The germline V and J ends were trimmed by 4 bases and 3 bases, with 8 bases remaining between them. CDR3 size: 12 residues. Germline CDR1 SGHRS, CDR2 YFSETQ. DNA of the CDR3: TGCGCCAGCAGCGGGGACCTCTACGAGCAGTACTTC. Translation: CASSGDLYEQYF.

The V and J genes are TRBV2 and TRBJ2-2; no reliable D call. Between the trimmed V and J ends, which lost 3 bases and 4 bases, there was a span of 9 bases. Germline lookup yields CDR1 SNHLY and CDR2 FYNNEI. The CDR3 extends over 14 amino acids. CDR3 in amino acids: CASSDQLITGELFF. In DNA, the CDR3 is TGTGCCAGCAGTGATCAGCTGATCACCGGGGAGCTGTTTTTT.

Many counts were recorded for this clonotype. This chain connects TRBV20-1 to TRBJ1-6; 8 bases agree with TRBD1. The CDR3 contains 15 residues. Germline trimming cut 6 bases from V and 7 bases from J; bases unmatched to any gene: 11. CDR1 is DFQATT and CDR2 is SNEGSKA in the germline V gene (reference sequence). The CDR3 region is CSAADRGYRNSPLHF. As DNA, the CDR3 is TGCAGTGCCGCTGACAGGGGATATAGGAATTCACCCCTCCACTTT.

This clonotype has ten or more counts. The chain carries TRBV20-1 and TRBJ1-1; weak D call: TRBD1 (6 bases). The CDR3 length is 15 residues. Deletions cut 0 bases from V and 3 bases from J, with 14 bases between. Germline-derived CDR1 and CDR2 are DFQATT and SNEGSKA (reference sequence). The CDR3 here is CSARDLRGGYTEAFF. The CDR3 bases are TGCAGTGCTAGAGATTTAAGAGGGGGATACACTGAAGCTTTCTTT.

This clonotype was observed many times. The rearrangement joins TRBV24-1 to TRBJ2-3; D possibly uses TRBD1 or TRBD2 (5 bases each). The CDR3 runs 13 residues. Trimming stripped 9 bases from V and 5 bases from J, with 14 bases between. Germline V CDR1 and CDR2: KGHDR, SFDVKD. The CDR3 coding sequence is TGTGCCACCGGACGGGACCTGAGAGATACGCAGTATTTT. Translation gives CATGRDLRDTQYF.

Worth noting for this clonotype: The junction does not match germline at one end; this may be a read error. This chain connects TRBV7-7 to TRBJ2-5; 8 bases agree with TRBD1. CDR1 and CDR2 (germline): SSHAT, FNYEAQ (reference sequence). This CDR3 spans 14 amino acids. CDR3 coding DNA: TGTGCTAGCAGCTCGACAGGGGCGAGGGAGACCCAGTACTTC. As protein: CASSSTGARETQYF.

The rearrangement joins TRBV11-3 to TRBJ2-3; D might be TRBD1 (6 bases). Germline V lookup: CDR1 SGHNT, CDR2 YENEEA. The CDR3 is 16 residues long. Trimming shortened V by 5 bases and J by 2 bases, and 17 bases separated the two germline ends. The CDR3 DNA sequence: TGTGCCAGCAGCGCCGAGGGGGACCGATTCACAGATACGCAGTATTTT. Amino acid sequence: CASSAEGDRFTDTQYF.

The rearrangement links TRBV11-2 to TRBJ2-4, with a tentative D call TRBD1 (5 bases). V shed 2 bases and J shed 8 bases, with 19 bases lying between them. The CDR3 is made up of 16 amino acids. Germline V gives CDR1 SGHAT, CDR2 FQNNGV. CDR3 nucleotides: TGTGCCAGCAGCTTACTCCTAGGGGTTCAGGGTGACATTCAGTACTTC. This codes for CASSLLLGVQGDIQYF.

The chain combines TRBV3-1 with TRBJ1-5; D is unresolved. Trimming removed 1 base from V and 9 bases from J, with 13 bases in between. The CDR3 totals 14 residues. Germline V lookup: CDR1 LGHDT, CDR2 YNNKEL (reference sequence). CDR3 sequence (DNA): TGTGCCAGCAGCCAAGTCCCAGGTGGAGGGCCCCAGCATTTT. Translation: CASSQVPGGGPQHF.

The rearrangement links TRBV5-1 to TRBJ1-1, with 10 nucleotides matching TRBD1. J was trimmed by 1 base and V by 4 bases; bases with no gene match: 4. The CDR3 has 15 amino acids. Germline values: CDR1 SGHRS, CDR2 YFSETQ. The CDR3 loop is CASSRDRGPNTEAFF. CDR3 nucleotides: TGCGCCAGCAGCAGGGACAGGGGACCGAACACTGAAGCTTTCTTT.